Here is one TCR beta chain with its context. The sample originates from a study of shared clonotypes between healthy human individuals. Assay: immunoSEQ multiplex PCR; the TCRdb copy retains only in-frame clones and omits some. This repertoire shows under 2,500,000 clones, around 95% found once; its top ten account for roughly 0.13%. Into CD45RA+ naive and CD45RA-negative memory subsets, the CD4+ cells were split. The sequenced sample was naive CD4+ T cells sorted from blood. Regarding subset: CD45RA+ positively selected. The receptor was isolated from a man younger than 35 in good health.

In nucleotides, the CDR3 is TGTGCCAGCAGCGAGACTAGCGGGTCCGGGCGGTATGAGCAGTTCTTC. This translates into CASSETSGSGRYEQFF. The J gene is TRBJ2-1, the V gene TRBV28, with 10 positions matching TRBD2. Germline V gene sequence: CDR1 MDHEN, CDR2 SYDVKM. V was pared by 6 bases and J by 8 bases, with 13 bases of the junction left unmatched. CDR3 length: 16 residues.